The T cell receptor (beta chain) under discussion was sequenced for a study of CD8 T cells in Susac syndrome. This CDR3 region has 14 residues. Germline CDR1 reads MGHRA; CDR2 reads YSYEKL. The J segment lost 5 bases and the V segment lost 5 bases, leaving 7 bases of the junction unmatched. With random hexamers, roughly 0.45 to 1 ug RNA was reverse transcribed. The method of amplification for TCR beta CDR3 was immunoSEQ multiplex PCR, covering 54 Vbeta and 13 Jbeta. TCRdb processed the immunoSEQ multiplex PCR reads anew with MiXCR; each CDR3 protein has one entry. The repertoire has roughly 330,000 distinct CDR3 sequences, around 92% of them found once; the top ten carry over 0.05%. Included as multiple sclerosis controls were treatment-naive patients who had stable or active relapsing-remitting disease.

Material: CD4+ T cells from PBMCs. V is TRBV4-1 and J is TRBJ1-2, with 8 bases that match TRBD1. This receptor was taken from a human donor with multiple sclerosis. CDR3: CASSSGGGWYGYTF. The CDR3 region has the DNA TGCGCCAGCAGCTCAGGGGGCGGATGGTATGGCTACACCTTC.